The clone carrying this T cell receptor (beta chain) has more than one count but fewer than ten. The data were obtained in a study of T cells after yellow fever vaccination. With V trimmed by 0 bases and J by 3 bases, 7 bases remained unmatched. The CDR3 runs to 16 residues. Germline V CDR1 and CDR2: SGDLS, YYNGEE. Using its own MiXCR run on the 5' RACE reads, TCRdb lists one record per CDR3 protein. The sample has about 340,000 distinct CDR3 sequences; approximately 4% are singletons. The sample here was PBMCs, taken 5 days after the yellow fever booster vaccination. The chain joins TRBV9 to TRBJ1-2; the match to TRBD1 covers 8 bases. The source is a man aged 18 to 35 who received the YFV17D yellow fever vaccine. The CDR3: CASSVAEQGVDYGYTF. The CDR3 DNA follows: TGTGCCAGCAGCGTAGCTGAACAGGGGGTGGACTATGGCTACACCTTC.